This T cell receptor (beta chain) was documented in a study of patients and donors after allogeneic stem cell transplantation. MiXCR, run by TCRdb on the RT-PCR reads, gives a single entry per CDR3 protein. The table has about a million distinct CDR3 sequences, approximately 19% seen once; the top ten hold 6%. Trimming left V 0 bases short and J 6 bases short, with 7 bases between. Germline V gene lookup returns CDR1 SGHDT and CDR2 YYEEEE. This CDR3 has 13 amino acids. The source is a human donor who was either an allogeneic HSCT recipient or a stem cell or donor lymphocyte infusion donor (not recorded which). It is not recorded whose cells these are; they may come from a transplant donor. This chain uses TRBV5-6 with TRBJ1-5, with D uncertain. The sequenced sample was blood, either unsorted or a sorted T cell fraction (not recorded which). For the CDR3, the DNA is TGTGCCAGCAGCTTGGGTTCAGCTCAGCCCCAGCATTTT. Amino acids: CASSLGSAQPQHF.